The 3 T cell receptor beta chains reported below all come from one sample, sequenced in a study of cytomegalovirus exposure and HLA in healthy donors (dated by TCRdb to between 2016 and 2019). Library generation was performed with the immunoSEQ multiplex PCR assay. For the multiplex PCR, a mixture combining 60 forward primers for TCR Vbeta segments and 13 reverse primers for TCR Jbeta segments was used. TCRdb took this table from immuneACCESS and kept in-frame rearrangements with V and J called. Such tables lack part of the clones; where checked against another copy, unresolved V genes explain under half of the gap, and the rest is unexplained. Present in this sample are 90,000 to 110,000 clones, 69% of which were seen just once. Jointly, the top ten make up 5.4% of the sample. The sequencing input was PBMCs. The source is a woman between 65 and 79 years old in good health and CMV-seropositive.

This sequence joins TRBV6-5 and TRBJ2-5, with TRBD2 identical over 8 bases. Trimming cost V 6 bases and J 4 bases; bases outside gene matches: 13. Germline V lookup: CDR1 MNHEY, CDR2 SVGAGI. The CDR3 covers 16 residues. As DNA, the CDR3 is TGTGCCAGCAGATACCATCCAGCGGGGGATGGAGAGACCCAGTACTTC. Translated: CASRYHPAGDGETQYF.

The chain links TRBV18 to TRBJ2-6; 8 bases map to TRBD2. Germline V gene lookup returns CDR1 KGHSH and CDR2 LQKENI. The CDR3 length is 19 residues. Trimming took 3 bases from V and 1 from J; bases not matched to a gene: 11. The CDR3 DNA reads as TGTGCCAGCTCACCTTCCGGGGGGGGAACACGATCTGGGGCCAACGTCCTGACTTTC. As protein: CASSPSGGGTRSGANVLTF.

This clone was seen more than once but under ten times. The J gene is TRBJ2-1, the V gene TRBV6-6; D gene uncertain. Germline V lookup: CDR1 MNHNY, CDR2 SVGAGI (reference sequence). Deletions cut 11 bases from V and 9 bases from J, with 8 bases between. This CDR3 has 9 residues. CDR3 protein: CACGGEQFF. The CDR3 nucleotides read TGTGCCTGTGGCGGTGAGCAGTTCTTC.